These 12 T cell receptor beta chains came from one sample sequenced in a study of blood T cells in healthy people across ages. A J-beta primer mix and a sample-barcoded 5' primer were used in a second PCR of roughly 6 to 12 cycles. TCRdb ran MiXCR on the 5' RACE reads and lists one entry per CDR3 protein. The data show around 1,500,000 distinct CDR3 sequences, with about 28% seen just once and 7.7% held by the top ten. Material: blood. The receptors shown here come from a woman in her 30s in good health.

The V call is TRBV6-6, the J call TRBJ1-2, with no clear D. Germline CDR1 reads MNHNY; CDR2 reads SVGAGI (reference sequence). The V end lost 4 bases, the J end lost 6 bases, and 12 bases lay between the germline ends. The CDR3 sequence is 13 residues long. CDR3 region: CASSLPPGNGYTF. In DNA, the CDR3 is TGTGCCAGCAGTTTACCCCCTGGGAATGGCTACACCTTC.

The rearrangement joins TRBV18 to TRBJ2-1; D possibly corresponds to TRBD2 (6 bases). Trimming took off 6 bases at V and 5 bases at J, with 14 bases between the two ends. The CDR3 length is 14 residues. Germline CDR1 is KGHSH and CDR2 is LQKENI. CDR3 protein: CASSLGGQDNEQFF. The CDR3 region has the DNA TGTGCCAGCTCCCTTGGAGGGCAGGACAATGAGCAGTTCTTC.

The chain links TRBV6-6 to TRBJ2-1; the D gene is possibly TRBD1 (6 bases). This CDR3 comprises 14 residues. V lost 3 bases, J lost 9 bases, and 15 bases lay in between. CDR1 is MNHNY and CDR2 is SVGAGI in the germline V gene (reference sequence). The CDR3 here is CASSYTGRRGEQFF. CDR3 coding DNA: TGTGCCAGCAGTTATACAGGGCGAAGGGGTGAGCAGTTCTTC.

Regarding this clonotype: One junction end disagrees with the germline gene, perhaps due to a read error. The rearrangement joins TRBV6-1 to TRBJ1-2; TRBD1 aligns across 7 bases. Germline CDR1 and CDR2: MNHNS and SASEGT. CDR3 length equals 13 residues. CDR3: CPSREGADYGYTF. The CDR3 DNA sequence: TGTCCCAGCAGGGAGGGGGCAGACTATGGCTACACCTTC.

V and J are TRBV20-1 and TRBJ2-7; D gene ambiguous. The V end lost 4 bases, the J end lost 0 bases, and 16 bases lay between the germline ends. Germline assignment: CDR1 DFQATT and CDR2 SNEGSKA (reference sequence). This CDR3 comprises 15 residues. CDR3 sequence: CSATSDVPSSYEQYF. CDR3 DNA sequence: TGCAGTGCTACATCGGACGTACCTAGCTCCTACGAGCAGTACTTC.

This rearrangement joins TRBV12-3 or TRBV12-4 to TRBJ2-3; D possibly matches TRBD1 or TRBD2 (6 bases each). V was clipped by 2 bases and J by 2 bases, with 26 bases between them. The CDR3 totals 20 residues. CDR3 DNA: TGTGCCAGCAGTTTAATCTTAAGGGGGGCCAGACAGACCCTCACAGATACGCAGTATTTT. This codes for CASSLILRGARQTLTDTQYF.

V usage is TRBV7-2 and J usage is TRBJ2-1; D gene unclear. Trimming pared 0 bases from V and 5 bases from J, leaving 17 bases between. This CDR3 region has 17 residues. CDR1 and CDR2 from the germline V gene are SGHTA and FQGNSA. The CDR3 nucleotides are TGTGCCAGCAGCTTAGCGCTTTGGCGCAACTCTCACAATGAGCAGTTCTTC. This encodes CASSLALWRNSHNEQFF.

This clonotype came up many times. V usage is TRBV7-8 and J usage is TRBJ2-5; TRBD2 agrees at 11 bases. This CDR3 has 14 amino acids. Germline CDR1 and CDR2: SGHVS and FQNEAQ. V lost 7 bases, J lost 4 bases, and 5 bases stayed unmatched. The CDR3 is CASTGTSGGETQYF. As DNA, the CDR3 is TGTGCCAGCACGGGGACTAGCGGAGGAGAGACCCAGTACTTC.

The chain uses TRBV29-1 and TRBJ2-7, with D tentatively TRBD2 (5 bases). This CDR3 is 13 amino acids long. Per the germline V gene, CDR1 is SQVTM and CDR2 is ANQGSEA. V lost 3 bases to trimming and J lost 4 bases, with 13 bases between them. The chain's CDR3 is CSVETKGRYEQYF. The CDR3 coding sequence is TGCAGCGTTGAGACTAAAGGGAGATACGAGCAGTACTTC.

The rearrangement links TRBV12-3 or TRBV12-4 to TRBJ1-2; TRBD1 matches 9 bases. The junction had 11 bases not matched to a gene; V was cut back by 8 bases and J by 7 bases. The CDR3 totals 14 residues. This CDR3 reads CASSLLRTGAGYTF. The CDR3 region has the DNA TGTGCCAGCTCCCTACTTCGGACAGGGGCTGGCTACACCTTC.

The rearrangement joins TRBV20-1 to TRBJ2-7, with a possible D match to TRBD2 (6 bases). Germline V CDR1 and CDR2: DFQATT, SNEGSKA (reference sequence). This CDR3 contains 14 residues. Trimming took 3 bases from V and 0 from J, leaving 12 bases between them. This chain's CDR3 is CSARSGGDSYEQYF. CDR3 coding DNA: TGCAGTGCTAGGAGTGGCGGGGACTCCTACGAGCAGTACTTC.

Comment on this clonotype: It is likely a read error, because the conserved phenylalanine at the end of the CDR3 is missing. The J gene is TRBJ2-1, the V gene TRBV20-1; D is uncertain. CDR1 and CDR2 from the germline V gene are DFQATT and SNEGSKA (reference sequence). The CDR3 spans 15 residues. CDR3 bases: TGCAGTGCCCTAGAGTTCGGGCTCCTCTACGATGAGCAGTTCTGC. This sequence encodes CSALEFGLLYDEQFC.